This T cell receptor beta chain was observed in a study of blood T cell repertoires in COVID-19 (dated by TCRdb to about 2020). Some background on the complete study: ImmuneRACE Cohort 3 recovered participants were defined by two consecutive negative NP/OP PCR tests, healthcare professional clearance, or symptom resolution. Sample metadata almost always included a de-identified subject ID, COVID-19 status, age in years and sex. The material from the prospective study consisted of cDNA or gDNA derived from T cells, B-cell-depleted T cells, or PBMCs. Samples came from the ongoing ImmuneRACE study (first 160 participants) plus 1,254 subjects from 6 global collaborators. Where HLA class I and class II types were available, the types were taken from metadata supplied by the sample provider, not from assay-based typing. A freely available public database, intended as a resource for researchers studying the immune response to SARS-CoV-2, is where the repertoires were released. Samples from collaborators originated in the United States, Italy and Spain and spanned both the acute and convalescent phases of COVID-19. Subjects who had been exposed to COVID-19, were actively infected with it, or had recovered from it provided the deeply sampled blood TCRbeta repertoires that made up the dataset. General findings and caveats noted by the study authors: The quantity of clinical and demographic metadata differed by source and by participant and was supplied without curation.

On this clone itself: Its antigen is unknown. No qualities accompany the bases; no much larger clone lies one base away.

The immunoSEQ Assay, a bias-controlled multiplex PCR, was used to amplify TCRbeta CDR3 regions from genomic DNA. The authors' analysis ran thus. Within the assay, amplification of reference gene primers was used to estimate how many nucleated cells each sample contained. To quantify the absolute abundance of each unique TCRbeta CDR3 rearrangement, sequence reads were collapsed and filtered. For each sample, productive Simpson clonality was calculated by taking the square root of Simpson's diversity index across productive rearrangements. TCRdb's version of the immuneACCESS table is confined to in-frame rearrangements and falls short of the full clone set. An unresolved V gene accounts for under half of the shortfall where checked; the remainder is of unknown origin. That table is the source of V, J and clone size, and D and trimming were worked out from the DNA. The sample records 300,000 to 450,000 clones, about 89% of which are singletons. The top ten clonotypes cover around 1.9% of the sample.

Enrolling through a virtual design, the prospective study's participants ranged in age from roughly 18 to 95 years and lived across 24 United States geographic areas. To assign participants to cohorts, the prospective study relied on clinical history that participants themselves reported in a screening survey and a study questionnaire. In the prospective study, mobile phlebotomists collected whole blood, serum and a nasopharyngeal or oropharyngeal swab from each participant. Prospective study participants could optionally give additional blood draws and questionnaires over a roughly 2-month period. Blood samples from the prospective study were shipped frozen or at room temperature prior to DNA extraction. The germline V and J ends show losses of 7 bases and 1 base respectively, and no gene match explains 5 bases of the junction. The germline V gene yields MDHEN for CDR1 and SYDVKM for CDR2. Including cysteine and phenylalanine, the CDR3 has 14 amino acids. Only the CDR3 portion is preserved as DNA: 42 bases, with reading frame beginning at the first base.

Sequenced input: PBMCs or T cells enriched from blood (not recorded which). The TCR comes from a man aged 35 to 55 in a cohort exposed to, infected with or recovered from COVID-19 (not recorded which). The chain employs TRBV28 and TRBJ2-7, with 9 bases aligning to TRBD1. The DNA is TGTGCCAGCACCCTGACAGGGGGTTCCTACGAGCAGTACTTC. The resulting protein is CASTLTGGSYEQYF.